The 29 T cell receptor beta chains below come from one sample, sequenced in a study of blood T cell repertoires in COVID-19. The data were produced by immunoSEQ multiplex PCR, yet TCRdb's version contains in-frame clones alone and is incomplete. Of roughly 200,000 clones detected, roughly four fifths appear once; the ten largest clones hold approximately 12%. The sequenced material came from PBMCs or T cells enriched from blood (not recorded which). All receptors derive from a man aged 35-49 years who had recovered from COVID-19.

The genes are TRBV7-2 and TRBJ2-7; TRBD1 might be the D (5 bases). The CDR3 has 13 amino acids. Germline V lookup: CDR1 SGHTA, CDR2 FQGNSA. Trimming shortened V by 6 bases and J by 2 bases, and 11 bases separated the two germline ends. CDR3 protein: CASSLDMPYEQYF. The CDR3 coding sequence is TGTGCCAGCAGTTTGGACATGCCCTACGAGCAGTACTTC.

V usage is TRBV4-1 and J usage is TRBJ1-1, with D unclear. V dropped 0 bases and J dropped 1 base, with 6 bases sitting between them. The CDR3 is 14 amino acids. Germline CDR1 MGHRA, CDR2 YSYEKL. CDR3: CASSQDPENTEAFF. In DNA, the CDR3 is TGCGCCAGCAGCCAAGATCCAGAGAACACTGAAGCTTTCTTT.

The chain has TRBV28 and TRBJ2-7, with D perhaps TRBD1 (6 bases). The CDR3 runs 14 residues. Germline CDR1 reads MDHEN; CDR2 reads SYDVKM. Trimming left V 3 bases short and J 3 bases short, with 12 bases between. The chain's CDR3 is CASSFRQGRYEQYF. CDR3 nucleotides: TGTGCCAGCAGTTTCCGGCAGGGGCGCTACGAGCAGTACTTC.

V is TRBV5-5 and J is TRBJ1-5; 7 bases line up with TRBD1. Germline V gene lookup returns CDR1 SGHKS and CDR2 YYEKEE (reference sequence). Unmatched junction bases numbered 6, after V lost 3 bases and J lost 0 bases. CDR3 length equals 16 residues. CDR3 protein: CASSSGTVYSNQPQHF. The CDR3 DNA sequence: TGTGCCAGCAGCTCAGGGACAGTCTATAGCAATCAGCCCCAGCATTTT. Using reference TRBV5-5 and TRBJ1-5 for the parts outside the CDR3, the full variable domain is DAGVTQSPTHLIKTRGQQVTLRCSPISGHKSVSWYQQVLGQGPQFIFQYYEKEERGRGNFPDRFSARQFPNYSSELNVNALLLGDSALYLCASSSGTVYSNQPQHFGDGTRLSIL.

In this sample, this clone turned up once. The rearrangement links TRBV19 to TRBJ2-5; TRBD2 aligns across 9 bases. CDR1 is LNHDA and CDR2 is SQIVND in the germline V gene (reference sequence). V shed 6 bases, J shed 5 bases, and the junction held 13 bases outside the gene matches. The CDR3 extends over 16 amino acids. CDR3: CASRRVAGVSRETQYF. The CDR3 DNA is TGTGCCAGTAGAAGGGTAGCGGGAGTCAGTCGGGAGACCCAGTACTTC.

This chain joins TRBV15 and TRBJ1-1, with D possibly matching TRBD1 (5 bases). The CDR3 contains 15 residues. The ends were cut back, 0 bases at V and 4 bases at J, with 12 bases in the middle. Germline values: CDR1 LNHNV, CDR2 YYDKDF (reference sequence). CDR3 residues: CATSRDRRGSTEAFF. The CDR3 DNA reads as TGTGCCACCAGCAGAGATAGAAGGGGATCCACTGAAGCTTTCTTT.

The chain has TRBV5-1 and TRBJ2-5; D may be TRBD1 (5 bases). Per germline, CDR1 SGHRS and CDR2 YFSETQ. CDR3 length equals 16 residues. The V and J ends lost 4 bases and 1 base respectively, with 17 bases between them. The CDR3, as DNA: TGCGCCAGCAGCCCTTTGACAGAGCCGGGCCAAGAGACCCAGTACTTC. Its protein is CASSPLTEPGQETQYF. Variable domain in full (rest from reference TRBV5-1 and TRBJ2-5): KAGVTQTPRYLIKTRGQQVTLSCSPISGHRSVSWYQQTPGQGLQFLFEYFSETQRNKGNFPGRFSGRQFSNSRSEMNVSTLELGDSALYLCASSPLTEPGQETQYFGPGTRLLVL.

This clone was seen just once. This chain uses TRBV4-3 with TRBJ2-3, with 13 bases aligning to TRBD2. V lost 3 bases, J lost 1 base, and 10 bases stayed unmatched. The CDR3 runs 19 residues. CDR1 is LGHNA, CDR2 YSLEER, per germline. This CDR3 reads CASSQRTSGRAGGTDTQYF. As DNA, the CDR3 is TGCGCCAGCAGCCAGCGAACTAGCGGGAGGGCCGGAGGCACAGATACGCAGTATTTT.

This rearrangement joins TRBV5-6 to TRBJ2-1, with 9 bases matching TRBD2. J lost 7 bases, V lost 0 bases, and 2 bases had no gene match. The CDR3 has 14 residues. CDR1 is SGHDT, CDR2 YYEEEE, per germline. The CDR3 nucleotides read TGTGCCAGCAGCTTGGCGCTAGCGGGAAATGAGCAGTTCTTC. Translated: CASSLALAGNEQFF.

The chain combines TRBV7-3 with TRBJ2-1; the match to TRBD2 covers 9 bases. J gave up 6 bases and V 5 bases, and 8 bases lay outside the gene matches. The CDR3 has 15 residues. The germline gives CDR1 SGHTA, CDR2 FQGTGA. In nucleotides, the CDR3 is TGTGCCAGCAGCCAGGGACTAGCTTCCCCCAATGAGCAGTTCTTC. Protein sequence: CASSQGLASPNEQFF.

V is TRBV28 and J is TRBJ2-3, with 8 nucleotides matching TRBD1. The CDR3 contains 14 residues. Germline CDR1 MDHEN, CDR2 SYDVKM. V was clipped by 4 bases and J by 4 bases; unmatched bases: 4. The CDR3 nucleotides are TGTGCCAGCAGTTGGGACAGGCGGGCAGATACGCAGTATTTT. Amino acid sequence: CASSWDRRADTQYF.

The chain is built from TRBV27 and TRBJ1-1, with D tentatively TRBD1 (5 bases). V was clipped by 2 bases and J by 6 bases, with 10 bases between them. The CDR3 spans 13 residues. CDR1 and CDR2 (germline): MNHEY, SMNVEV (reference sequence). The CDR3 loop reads CASSLGGYSEAFF. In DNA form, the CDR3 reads TGTGCCAGCAGTTTAGGGGGGTACTCTGAAGCTTTCTTT.

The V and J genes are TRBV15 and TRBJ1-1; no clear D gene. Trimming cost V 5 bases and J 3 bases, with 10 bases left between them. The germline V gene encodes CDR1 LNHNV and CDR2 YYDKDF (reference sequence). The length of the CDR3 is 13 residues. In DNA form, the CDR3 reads TGTGCCACCAGCCAAGGCCGGGACACTGAAGCTTTCTTT. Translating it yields CATSQGRDTEAFF.

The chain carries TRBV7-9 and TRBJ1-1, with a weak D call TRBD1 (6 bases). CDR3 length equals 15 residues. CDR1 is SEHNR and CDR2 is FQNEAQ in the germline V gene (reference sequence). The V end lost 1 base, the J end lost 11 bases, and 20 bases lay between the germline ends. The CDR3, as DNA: TGTGCCAGCAGCTTAGGGGTTGACAGGACAGATGGGGCTTTCTTT. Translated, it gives CASSLGVDRTDGAFF.

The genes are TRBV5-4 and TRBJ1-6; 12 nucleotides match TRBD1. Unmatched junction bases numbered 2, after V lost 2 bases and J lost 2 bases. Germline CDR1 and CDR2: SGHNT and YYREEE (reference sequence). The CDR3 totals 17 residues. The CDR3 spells CASSFRDRGPYNSPLHF. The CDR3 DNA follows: TGTGCCAGCAGCTTCCGGGACAGGGGGCCCTATAATTCACCCCTCCACTTT.

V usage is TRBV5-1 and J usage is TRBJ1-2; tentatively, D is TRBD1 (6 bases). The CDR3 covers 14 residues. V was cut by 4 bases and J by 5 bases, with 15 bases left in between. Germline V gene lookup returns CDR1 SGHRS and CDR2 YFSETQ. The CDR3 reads CASSQSRDKYGYTF. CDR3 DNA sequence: TGCGCCAGCAGCCAATCTCGGGACAAGTATGGCTACACCTTC.

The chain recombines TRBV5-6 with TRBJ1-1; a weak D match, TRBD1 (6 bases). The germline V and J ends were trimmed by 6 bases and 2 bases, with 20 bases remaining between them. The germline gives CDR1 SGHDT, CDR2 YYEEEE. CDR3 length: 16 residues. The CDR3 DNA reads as TGTGCCAGCATCCATAGAGGTTACAGGGATAACACTGAAGCTTTCTTT. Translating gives CASIHRGYRDNTEAFF.

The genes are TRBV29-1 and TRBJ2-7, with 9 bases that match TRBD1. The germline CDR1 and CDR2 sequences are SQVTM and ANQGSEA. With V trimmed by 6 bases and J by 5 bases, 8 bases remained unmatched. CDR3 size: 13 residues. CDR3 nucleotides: TGCAGCGTACGACAGGGGGGAACGGACGAGCAGTACTTC. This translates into CSVRQGGTDEQYF.

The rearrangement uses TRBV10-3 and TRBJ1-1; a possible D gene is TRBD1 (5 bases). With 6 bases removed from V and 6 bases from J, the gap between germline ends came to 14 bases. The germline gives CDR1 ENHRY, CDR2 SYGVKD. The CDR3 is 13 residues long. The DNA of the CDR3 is TGTGCCATCAGCCCGGGGGACCGGCCTGAAGCTTTCTTT. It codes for CAISPGDRPEAFF.

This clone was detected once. The CDR3 nucleotides read TGTGCCAGCAGCCCTCGAGCGGGAGTTTCAGATACGCAGTATTTT. Protein sequence: CASSPRAGVSDTQYF. The chain links TRBV7-3 to TRBJ2-3; 8 positions agree with TRBD2. This CDR3 is 15 amino acids long. CDR1 is SGHTA and CDR2 is FQGTGA in the germline V gene. J was trimmed by 4 bases and V by 5 bases; bases with no gene match: 8.

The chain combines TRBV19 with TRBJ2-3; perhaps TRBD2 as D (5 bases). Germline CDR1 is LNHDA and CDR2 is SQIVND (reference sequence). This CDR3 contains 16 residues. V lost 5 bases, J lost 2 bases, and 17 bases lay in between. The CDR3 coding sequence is TGTGCCAGTAGTCTCCGACAAGCGGACCTCACAGATACGCAGTATTTT. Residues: CASSLRQADLTDTQYF.

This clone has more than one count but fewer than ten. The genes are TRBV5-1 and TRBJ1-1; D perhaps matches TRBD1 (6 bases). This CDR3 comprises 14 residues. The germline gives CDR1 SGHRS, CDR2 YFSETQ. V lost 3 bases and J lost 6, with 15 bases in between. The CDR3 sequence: CASSSGGAGAEAFF. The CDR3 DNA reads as TGCGCCAGCAGCTCGGGAGGGGCAGGGGCTGAAGCTTTCTTT.

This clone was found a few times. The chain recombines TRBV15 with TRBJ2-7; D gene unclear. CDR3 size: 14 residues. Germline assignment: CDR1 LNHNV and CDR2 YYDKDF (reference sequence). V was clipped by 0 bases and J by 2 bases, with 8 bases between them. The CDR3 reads CATSRDTVTYEQYF. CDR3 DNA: TGTGCCACCAGCAGAGATACGGTTACCTACGAGCAGTACTTC.

The CDR3 coding sequence is TGTGCCAGCAGTTTCTCCGGACAGGAAACCTACAATGAGCAGTTCTTC. Protein sequence: CASSFSGQETYNEQFF. The V and J genes are TRBV27 and TRBJ2-1, with 7 bases identical to TRBD1. V dropped 3 bases and J dropped 2; count of bases not matched to a gene: 7. The CDR3 loop spans 16 amino acids. CDR1 is MNHEY and CDR2 is SMNVEV in the germline V gene (reference sequence).

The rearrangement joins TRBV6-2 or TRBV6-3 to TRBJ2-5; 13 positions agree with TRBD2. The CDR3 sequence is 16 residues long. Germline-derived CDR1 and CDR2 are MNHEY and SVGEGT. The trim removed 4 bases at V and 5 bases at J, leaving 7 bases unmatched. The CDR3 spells CASSSRLAGGRETQYF. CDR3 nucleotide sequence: TGTGCCAGCAGTTCCCGACTAGCGGGAGGAAGGGAGACCCAGTACTTC.

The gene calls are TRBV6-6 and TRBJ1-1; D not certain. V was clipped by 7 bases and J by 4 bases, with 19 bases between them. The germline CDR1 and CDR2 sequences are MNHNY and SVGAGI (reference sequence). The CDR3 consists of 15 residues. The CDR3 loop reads CASIPGRGHFTEAFF. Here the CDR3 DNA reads TGTGCCAGCATCCCAGGCCGCGGGCATTTCACTGAAGCTTTCTTT.

CDR3 amino acids: CASSFGGGYTGELFF. DNA of the CDR3: TGTGCCAGCAGCTTCGGAGGGGGCTACACCGGGGAGCTGTTTTTT. V usage is TRBV7-9 and J usage is TRBJ2-2, with D possibly TRBD1 on 7 matching bases. From germline, CDR1 is SEHNR and CDR2 FQNEAQ (reference sequence). The ends were cut back, 3 bases at V and 3 bases at J, with 11 bases in the middle. The CDR3 consists of 15 residues.

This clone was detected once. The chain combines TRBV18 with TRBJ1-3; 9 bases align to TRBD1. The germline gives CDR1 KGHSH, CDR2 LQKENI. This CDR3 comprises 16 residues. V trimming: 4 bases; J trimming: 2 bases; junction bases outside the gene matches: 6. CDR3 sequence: CASSLSGTGTGNTIYF. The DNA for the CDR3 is TGTGCCAGCTCACTATCCGGGACAGGGACTGGAAACACCATATATTTT.

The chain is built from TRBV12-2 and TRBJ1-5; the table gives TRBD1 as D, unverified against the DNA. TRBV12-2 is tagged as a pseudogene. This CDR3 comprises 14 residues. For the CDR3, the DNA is TGTGCAAGCCTTGACAGGGGGGGCCATCAGCCCCAGCATTTT. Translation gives CASLDRGGHQPQHF.